This T cell receptor (beta chain) is drawn from a study of T cells expressing NK-cell markers. CDR1 is DFQATT, CDR2 SNEGSKA, per germline (reference sequence). This CDR3 spans 16 amino acids. TCRdb reanalyzed the 5' RACE reads, giving one entry per CDR3 protein sequence and no DNA. This sample's table reports roughly 450,000 distinct CDR3 sequences. The gene calls are TRBV20-1 and TRBJ2-1; the TRBD2 assignment by TCRdb is unverifiable without DNA. The TCR comes from a woman between 50 and 59 years old in good health. Sequenced sample: blood T cells: a sorted CD56 or NKG2C T cell subset, CD4+ or CD8+ T cells, or bulk PBMC T cells (not recorded which). The CDR3 loop is CSARVGTSGSGAAAFF.